The 3 T cell receptor beta chains listed next were all sequenced from one sample in a study of cytomegalovirus exposure and HLA in healthy donors. Only in-frame clones appear in the TCRdb table, and some are missing; sequencing was by immunoSEQ multiplex PCR. The sample lists approximately 120,000 clones; 94% were seen once. Source material: PBMCs. These receptor sequences come from a woman aged 18-29 years in good health and CMV-seronegative.

The chain couples TRBV7-2 to TRBJ1-2; a possible D gene is TRBD1 (6 bases). Trimming pared 5 bases from V and 10 bases from J, leaving 23 bases between. The CDR3 length is 15 residues. Looked up from germline, CDR1 is SGHTA and CDR2 is FQGNSA. Here the CDR3 reads CASSTVGHGGGAYTF. For the CDR3, the DNA is TGTGCCAGCAGCACTGTCGGGCACGGGGGGGGCGCCTACACCTTC.

This rearrangement joins TRBV9 to TRBJ1-1; D possibly corresponds to TRBD1 (6 bases). V was shortened by 4 bases and J by 5 bases, with 18 bases between the two germline ends. The CDR3 is 15 residues long. The germline V gene has CDR1 SGDLS and CDR2 YYNGEE. The CDR3 loop reads CASSPGGRGGTEAFF. Here the CDR3 DNA reads TGTGCCAGCAGCCCGGGCGGCAGGGGTGGAACTGAAGCTTTCTTT.

V usage is TRBV6-6 and J usage is TRBJ2-7; TRBD2 aligns across 8 bases. Trimming at V came to 8 bases and at J to 1 base, leaving 7 bases not matched to a gene. This CDR3 comprises 14 residues. In germline, CDR1 is MNHNY, CDR2 SVGAGI (reference sequence). The CDR3 DNA reads TGTGCCAGCTACAGCGGGGGAGGTTCCTACGAGCAGTACTTC. Amino acids: CASYSGGGSYEQYF.